This T cell receptor (beta chain) derives from a study of T and B cells in COVID-19 patients. Each TRB amplification used about 250-550 ng of genomic DNA from blood. This clonotype was seen only once. BIOMED2 TRB-A/B primer pools were used in multiplex TRB PCR. TCRdb reanalysed the multiplex PCR reads using MiXCR and keeps one entry per CDR3 protein. The sample shows about 6,400 distinct CDR3 sequences, about 27% of them seen only once. V shed 3 bases and J 4 bases; nucleotides not matched to a gene: 16. The CDR3 runs 18 residues. The germline CDR1 and CDR2 sequences are DFQATT and SNEGSKA (reference sequence).

The genes are TRBV20-1 and TRBJ2-7, with 12 bases aligning to TRBD2. Sample: blood. The origin of this receptor is a human donor with active COVID-19. The CDR3 DNA is TGCAGTGCTAGTGTAGAGACAGGGATACTAGCGGGGGGATACGAGCAGTACTTC. Its protein product is CSASVETGILAGGYEQYF.